One sample yielded the 4 T cell receptor beta chains listed below, sequenced in a study of cytomegalovirus exposure and HLA in healthy donors. It was with 60 Vbeta and 13 Jbeta primers that the PCR ran. Method: immunoSEQ multiplex PCR; TCRdb's copy keeps in-frame clones and lacks some. The sample records more than 95,000 clones, approximately 80% being singletons. The sample taken for sequencing was PBMCs. The receptor source for this set is a man aged 30-40 years in good health and CMV-seronegative.

The chain joins TRBV10-3 to TRBJ2-7; TRBD2 aligns across 10 bases. The J segment lost 2 bases and the V segment lost 4 bases, leaving 5 bases of the junction unmatched. This CDR3 region has 15 residues. Germline V gene data show CDR1 as ENHRY and CDR2 as SYGVKD. The CDR3 sequence is CAISGTSGTPYEQYF. CDR3 DNA sequence: TGTGCCATCAGTGGAACTAGCGGGACCCCCTACGAGCAGTACTTC.

This clone came up once. This chain joins TRBV5-5 and TRBJ1-1, with D perhaps matching TRBD1 (5 bases). V was pared by 1 base and J by 4 bases, with 11 bases between. Germline CDR1 SGHKS, CDR2 YYEKEE (reference sequence). CDR3 size: 14 residues. This CDR3 reads CASSLRGGFTEAFF. The CDR3, as DNA: TGTGCCAGCAGCTTGAGGGGCGGCTTCACTGAAGCTTTCTTT.

The chain links TRBV7-2 to TRBJ2-1; TRBD1 might be the D (5 bases). V lost 6 bases and J 12 bases, leaving 21 bases between the germline ends. In germline, CDR1 is SGHTA, CDR2 FQGNSA. The CDR3 sequence is 14 residues long. The CDR3 DNA is TGTGCCAGCAGGAACCTGTTTAGGGAAGGGGCGCAGTTCTTC. This translates into CASRNLFREGAQFF.

As regards this clone: Different DNA sequences within this sample yield the same CDR3. The V and J genes are TRBV4-3 and TRBJ2-3; 10 bases fit TRBD2. Germline loops: CDR1 LGHNA, CDR2 YSLEER. The CDR3 has 17 amino acids. The J segment lost 4 bases and the V segment lost 0 bases, leaving 7 bases of the junction unmatched. This CDR3 is CASSQDSSGGAPDTQYF. The CDR3 nucleotides are TGCGCCAGCAGCCAAGATTCGAGCGGGGGGGCCCCAGATACGCAGTATTTT.